Below are 3 T cell receptor beta chains sequenced from a single sample in a study of response to subunit inactivated influenza vaccine. In TCRdb, the RT-PCR reads were re-called with MiXCR into one record per CDR3 protein. The data contain 500,000 or so distinct CDR3 sequences, 16% of them singletons. The sample here was CD4+ T cells sorted from PBMCs, taken roughly 24 months after vaccination. The receptors come from a man in his fifties or sixties who received an inactivated influenza vaccine.

This clonotype showed up many times. This chain joins TRBV20-1 and TRBJ2-3, with 8 bases lining up with TRBD1. Unmatched junction bases numbered 9, after V lost 6 bases and J lost 7 bases. The germline CDR1 and CDR2 sequences are DFQATT and SNEGSKA (reference sequence). The CDR3 extends over 13 amino acids. The CDR3 region has the DNA TGCAGTGCCACTATACAGGGGGTGAATACGCAGTATTTT. It is translated as CSATIQGVNTQYF.

The V gene is TRBV20-1, the J gene TRBJ2-1; a possible D gene is TRBD1 (6 bases). V shed 3 bases and J shed 4 bases, with 16 bases lying between them. CDR1 and CDR2 (germline): DFQATT, SNEGSKA (reference sequence). This CDR3 is 15 amino acids long. The CDR3 loop is CSASKSGHQYNEQFF. The CDR3 DNA sequence: TGCAGTGCTAGCAAATCGGGACACCAATACAATGAGCAGTTCTTC.

This clonotype was recorded a few times. The chain has TRBV7-2 and TRBJ1-1; 11 bases agree with TRBD1. The CDR3 is 13 amino acids. Germline V CDR1 and CDR2: SGHTA, FQGNSA. V was pared by 6 bases and J by 5 bases, with 2 bases of the junction left unmatched. In DNA form, the CDR3 reads TGTGCCAGCAGGGACAGGGGGCGGACTGAAGCTTTCTTT. Its protein is CASRDRGRTEAFF.